This T cell receptor (beta chain) was captured by sequencing in a study of read filtering for tumor transcriptome and immune sequencing. As for the study in general: Revised staging placed fewer than ten patients in R-ISS I, around 15 in II, 7 in III. After DNase treatment, RNA was made into whole-transcriptome libraries. Points from the study as a whole: In IR-seq, single-read clonotypes were approximately 83% of clonotypes but 3% to 3.5% of reads.

The CDR3 length is 16 residues. Trimming removed 4 bases from V and 6 bases from J; junction bases left unmatched: 8. Germline CDR1 is SEHNR and CDR2 is FQNEAQ (reference sequence). This clonotype was detected ten times or more. The antigen is unknown. Every patient had bone marrow sampled while the disease was active. The library was built from 400 to 500 ng RNA with molecular barcoded adaptors for alpha/delta and beta/gamma chains. TCRdb reprocessed the reads with MiXCR, giving one entry per CDR3 protein. The sample includes 43,000 or so distinct CDR3 sequences, roughly a fifth of them seen just once.

The sample was a population of CD138-negative cells sorted from bone marrow. The clonotype comes from a donor aged 40 or older with multiple myeloma. V and J are TRBV7-9 and TRBJ2-7; TRBD2 aligns across 14 bases. The chain's CDR3 is CASSSTSGRALAEQYF. The CDR3 region has the DNA TGTGCCAGCAGCTCGACTAGCGGGAGGGCCCTCGCCGAGCAGTACTTC.